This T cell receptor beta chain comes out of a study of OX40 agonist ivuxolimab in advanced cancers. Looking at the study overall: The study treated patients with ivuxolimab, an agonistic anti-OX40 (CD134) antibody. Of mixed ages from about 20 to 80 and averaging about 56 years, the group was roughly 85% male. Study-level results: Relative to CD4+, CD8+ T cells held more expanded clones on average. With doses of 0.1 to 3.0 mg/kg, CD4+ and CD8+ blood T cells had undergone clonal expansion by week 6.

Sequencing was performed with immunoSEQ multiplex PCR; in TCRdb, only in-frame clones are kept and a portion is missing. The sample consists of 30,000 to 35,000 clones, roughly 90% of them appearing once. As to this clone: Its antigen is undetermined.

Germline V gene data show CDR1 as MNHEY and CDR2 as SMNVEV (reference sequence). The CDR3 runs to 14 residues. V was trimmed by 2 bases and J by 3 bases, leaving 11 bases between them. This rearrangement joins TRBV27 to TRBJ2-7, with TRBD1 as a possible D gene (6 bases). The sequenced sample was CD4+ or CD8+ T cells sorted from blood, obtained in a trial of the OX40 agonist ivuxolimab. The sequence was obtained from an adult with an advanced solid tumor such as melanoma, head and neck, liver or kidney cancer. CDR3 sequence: CASSLMAGDYEQYF. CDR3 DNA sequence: TGTGCCAGCAGTTTAATGGCAGGGGACTACGAGCAGTACTTC.